The present entry profiles one T cell receptor beta chain with its context. The data are from a study of blood T cell repertoires in COVID-19. Study-level information: The samples span acute and convalescent COVID-19 from the United States, Italy and Spain. PBMCs, B-cell-depleted T cells, or T cells were the source of the cDNA or gDNA that made up the material.

Original processing methods: Amplification from reference gene primers served as the basis for estimated nucleated cell counts. Here immunoSEQ multiplex PCR was the method, and the copy in TCRdb shows in-frame clones only, minus some. The V and J calls and the clone size are those of that table, but D and trimming were determined from the DNA. This sample has about 46,000 clones, with about nine tenths found just once. Germline CDR1 reads SGHVS; CDR2 reads FNYEAQ. The CDR3 runs to 14 residues. V gave up 5 bases and J gave up 3 bases; unmatched junction bases: 5. Sequenced input: peripheral blood. This chain uses TRBV7-6 with TRBJ1-1; 8 nucleotides align to TRBD1. The TCR sequence derives from a human donor in a cohort sampled during active COVID-19. The CDR3 is CASSPQGAYTEAFF. As DNA, the CDR3 is TGTGCCAGCAGCCCCCAGGGGGCTTACACTGAAGCTTTCTTT. Full variable domain (outside the CDR3, taken from reference TRBV7-6 and TRBJ1-1): GAGVSQSPRYKVTKRGQDVALRCDPISGHVSLYWYRQALGQGPEFLTYFNYEAQQDKSGLPNDRFSAERPEGSISTLTIQRTEQRDSAMYRCASSPQGAYTEAFFGQGTRLTVV.